This T cell receptor (beta chain) was recovered during a study of cytomegalovirus exposure and HLA in healthy donors. About the research overall: In an earlier analysis, 90 million to 130 million unique TCR beta sequences were found from about 179 million T cells.

The CDR3 contains 17 residues. The J segment lost 2 bases and the V segment lost 3 bases, leaving 12 bases of the junction unmatched. Germline values: CDR1 SQVTM, CDR2 ANQGSEA. This clone came up a few times. Its target is not known. The PCR made use of 60 Vbeta and 13 Jbeta primers. Method: immunoSEQ multiplex PCR; TCRdb's copy keeps in-frame clones and lacks some. The table has tens of thousands of clones, around 72% seen once. The study, taken as a whole, reports: Associated with HLA alleles at 0.05 false discovery rate in a later analysis were about 17,000 TCR beta sequences. Several top significant clusters appeared, in a later analysis, to be linked to common viral pathogens.

Sequenced material: PBMCs. This clonotype originated in a woman in her 50s in good health and CMV-seropositive. This rearrangement joins TRBV29-1 to TRBJ2-5; 10 bases are a match to TRBD1. CDR3 nucleotides: TGCAGCGTTGACCGGACGCGGGACAGGGGCCCTCAAGAGACCCAGTACTTC. It specifies CSVDRTRDRGPQETQYF.